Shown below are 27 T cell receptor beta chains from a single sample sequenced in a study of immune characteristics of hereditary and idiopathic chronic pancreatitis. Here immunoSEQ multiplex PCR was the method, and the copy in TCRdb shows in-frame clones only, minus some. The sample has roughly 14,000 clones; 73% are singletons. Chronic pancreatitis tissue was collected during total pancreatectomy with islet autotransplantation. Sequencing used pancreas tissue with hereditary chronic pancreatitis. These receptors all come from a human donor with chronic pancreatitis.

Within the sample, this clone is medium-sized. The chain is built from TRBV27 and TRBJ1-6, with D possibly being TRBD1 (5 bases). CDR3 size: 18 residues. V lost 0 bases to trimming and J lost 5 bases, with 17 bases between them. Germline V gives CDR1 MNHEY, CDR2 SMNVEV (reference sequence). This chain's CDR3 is CASSLSAGPGLHNSPLHF. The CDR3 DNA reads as TGTGCCAGCAGTTTATCGGCGGGGCCTGGCCTTCATAATTCACCCCTCCACTTT.

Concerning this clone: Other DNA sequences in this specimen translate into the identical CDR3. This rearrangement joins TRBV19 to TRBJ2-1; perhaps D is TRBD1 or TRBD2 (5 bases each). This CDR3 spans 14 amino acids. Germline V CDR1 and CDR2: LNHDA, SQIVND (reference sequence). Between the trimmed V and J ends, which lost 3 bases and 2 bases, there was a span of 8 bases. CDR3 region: CASSIPGPYNEQFF. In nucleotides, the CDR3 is TGTGCCAGTAGTATCCCGGGGCCCTACAATGAGCAGTTCTTC.

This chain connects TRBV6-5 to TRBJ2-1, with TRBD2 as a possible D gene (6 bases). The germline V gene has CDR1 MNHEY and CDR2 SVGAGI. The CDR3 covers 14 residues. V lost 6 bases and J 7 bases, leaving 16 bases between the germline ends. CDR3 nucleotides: TGTGCCAGCAGCCTCGGCCGGGGGTTGAATGAGCAGTTCTTC. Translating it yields CASSLGRGLNEQFF.

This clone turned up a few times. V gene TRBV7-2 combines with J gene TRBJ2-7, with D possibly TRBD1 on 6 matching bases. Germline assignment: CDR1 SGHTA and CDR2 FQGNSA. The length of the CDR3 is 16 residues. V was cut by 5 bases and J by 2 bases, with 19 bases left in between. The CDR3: CASSQPGRGTPYEQYF. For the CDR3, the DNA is TGTGCCAGCAGCCAGCCGGGAAGGGGGACGCCCTACGAGCAGTACTTC.

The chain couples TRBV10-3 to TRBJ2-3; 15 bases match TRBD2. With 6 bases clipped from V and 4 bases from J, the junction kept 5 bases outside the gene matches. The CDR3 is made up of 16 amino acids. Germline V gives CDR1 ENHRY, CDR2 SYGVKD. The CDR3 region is CAIREGLAGGADTQYF. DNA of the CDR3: TGTGCCATCAGGGAGGGACTAGCGGGAGGCGCAGATACGCAGTATTTT.

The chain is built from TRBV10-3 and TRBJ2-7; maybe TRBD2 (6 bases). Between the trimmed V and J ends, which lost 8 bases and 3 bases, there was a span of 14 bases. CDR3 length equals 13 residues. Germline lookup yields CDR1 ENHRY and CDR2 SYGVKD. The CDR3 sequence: CAIGASDGYEQYF. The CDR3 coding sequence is TGTGCCATCGGTGCTAGCGATGGCTACGAGCAGTACTTC.

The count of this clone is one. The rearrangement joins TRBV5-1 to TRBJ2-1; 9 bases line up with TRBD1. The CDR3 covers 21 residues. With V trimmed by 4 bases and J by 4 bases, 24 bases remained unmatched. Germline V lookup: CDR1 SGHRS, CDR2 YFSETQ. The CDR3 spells CASSPPRSDRGVVFRYNEQFF. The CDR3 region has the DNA TGCGCCAGCAGCCCCCCGCGCTCAGACAGGGGGGTCGTATTCCGGTACAATGAGCAGTTCTTC.

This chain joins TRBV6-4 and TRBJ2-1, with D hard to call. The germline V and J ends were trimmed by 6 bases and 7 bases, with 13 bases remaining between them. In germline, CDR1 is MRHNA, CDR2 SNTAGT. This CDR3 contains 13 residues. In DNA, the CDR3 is TGTGCCAGCAGCGATGACGCTAATAATGAGCAGTTCTTC. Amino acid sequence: CASSDDANNEQFF.

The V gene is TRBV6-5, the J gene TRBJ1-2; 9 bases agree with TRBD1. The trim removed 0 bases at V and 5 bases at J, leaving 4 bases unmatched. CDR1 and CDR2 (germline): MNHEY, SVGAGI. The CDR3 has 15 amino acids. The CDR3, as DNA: TGTGCCAGCAGTTACTCGACAGGGGGATTTTATGGCTACACCTTC. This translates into CASSYSTGGFYGYTF.

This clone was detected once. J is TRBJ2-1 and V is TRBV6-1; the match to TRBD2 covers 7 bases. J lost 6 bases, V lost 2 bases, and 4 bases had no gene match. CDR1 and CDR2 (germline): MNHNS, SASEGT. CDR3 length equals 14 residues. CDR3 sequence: CASSELADFNEQFF. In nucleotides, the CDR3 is TGTGCCAGCAGTGAACTAGCGGATTTCAATGAGCAGTTCTTC.

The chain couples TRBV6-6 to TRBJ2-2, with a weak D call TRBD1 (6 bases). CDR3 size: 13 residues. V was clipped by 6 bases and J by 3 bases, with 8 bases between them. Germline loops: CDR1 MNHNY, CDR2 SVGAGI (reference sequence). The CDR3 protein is CASSRTDTGELFF. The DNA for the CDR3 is TGTGCCAGCAGCAGGACAGACACCGGGGAGCTGTTTTTT.

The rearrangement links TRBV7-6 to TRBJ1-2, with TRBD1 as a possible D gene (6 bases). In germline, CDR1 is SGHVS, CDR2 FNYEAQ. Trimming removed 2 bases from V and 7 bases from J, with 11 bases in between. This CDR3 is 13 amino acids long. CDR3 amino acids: CASSLPGVGGYTF. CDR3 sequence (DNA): TGTGCCAGCAGCTTACCAGGGGTTGGTGGCTACACCTTC. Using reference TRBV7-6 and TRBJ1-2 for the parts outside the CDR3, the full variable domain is GAGVSQSPRYKVTKRGQDVALRCDPISGHVSLYWYRQALGQGPEFLTYFNYEAQQDKSGLPNDRFSAERPEGSISTLTIQRTEQRDSAMYRCASSLPGVGGYTFGSGTRLTVV.

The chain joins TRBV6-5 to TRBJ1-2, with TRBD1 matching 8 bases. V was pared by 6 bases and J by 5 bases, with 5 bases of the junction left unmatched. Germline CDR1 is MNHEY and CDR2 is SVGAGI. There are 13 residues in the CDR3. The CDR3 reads CASRPQGEYGYTF. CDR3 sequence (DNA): TGTGCCAGCAGGCCACAGGGGGAATATGGCTACACCTTC.

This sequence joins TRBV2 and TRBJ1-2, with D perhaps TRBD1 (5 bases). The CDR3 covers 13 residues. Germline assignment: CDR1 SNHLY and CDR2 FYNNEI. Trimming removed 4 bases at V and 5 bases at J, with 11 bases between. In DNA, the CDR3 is TGTGCCAGCAGTGTGGGGGGACCATATGGCTACACCTTC. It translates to CASSVGGPYGYTF.

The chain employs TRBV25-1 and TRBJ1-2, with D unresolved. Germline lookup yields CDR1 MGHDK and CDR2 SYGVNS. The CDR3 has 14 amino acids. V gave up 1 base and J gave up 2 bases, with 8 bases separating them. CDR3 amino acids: CASSESGWNYGYTF. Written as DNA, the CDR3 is TGTGCCAGCAGTGAATCTGGGTGGAACTATGGCTACACCTTC.

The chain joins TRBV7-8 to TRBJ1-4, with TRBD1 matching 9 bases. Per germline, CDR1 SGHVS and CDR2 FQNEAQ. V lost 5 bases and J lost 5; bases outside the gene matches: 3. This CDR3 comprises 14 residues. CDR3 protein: CASSRGQGNEKLFF. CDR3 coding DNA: TGTGCCAGCAGCCGAGGACAGGGGAATGAAAAACTGTTTTTT.

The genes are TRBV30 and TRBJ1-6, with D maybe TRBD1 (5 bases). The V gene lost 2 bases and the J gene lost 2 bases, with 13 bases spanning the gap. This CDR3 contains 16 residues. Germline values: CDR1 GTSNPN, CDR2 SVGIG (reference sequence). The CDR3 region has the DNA TGTGCCTGGAGTACCCCTCAGGGAGCCTATAATTCACCCCTCCACTTT. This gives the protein CAWSTPQGAYNSPLHF.

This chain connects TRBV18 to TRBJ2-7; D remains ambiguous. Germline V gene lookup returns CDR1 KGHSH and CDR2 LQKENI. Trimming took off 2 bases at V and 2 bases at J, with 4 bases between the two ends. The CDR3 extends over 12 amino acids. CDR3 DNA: TGTGCCAGCTCACCAGGAACCTACGAGCAGTACTTC. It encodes CASSPGTYEQYF.

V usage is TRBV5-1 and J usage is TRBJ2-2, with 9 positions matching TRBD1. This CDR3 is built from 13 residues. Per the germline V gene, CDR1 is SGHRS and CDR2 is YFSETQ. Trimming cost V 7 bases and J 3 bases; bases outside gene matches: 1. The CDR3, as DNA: TGCGCCAGCCGGGACAGGGACACCGGGGAGCTGTTTTTT. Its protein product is CASRDRDTGELFF.

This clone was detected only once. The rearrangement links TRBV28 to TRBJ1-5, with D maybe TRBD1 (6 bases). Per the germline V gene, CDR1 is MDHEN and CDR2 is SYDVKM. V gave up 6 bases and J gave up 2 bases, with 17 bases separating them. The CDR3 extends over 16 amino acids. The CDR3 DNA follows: TGTGCCAGCAGCCCTAGGACTCAGGGGCGCAATCAGCCCCAGCATTTT. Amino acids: CASSPRTQGRNQPQHF.

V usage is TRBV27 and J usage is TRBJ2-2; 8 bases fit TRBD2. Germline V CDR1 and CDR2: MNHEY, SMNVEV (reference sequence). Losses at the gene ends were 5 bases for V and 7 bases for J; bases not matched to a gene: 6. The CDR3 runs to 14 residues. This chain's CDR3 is CASSTREVGGELFF. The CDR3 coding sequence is TGTGCCAGCAGTACGCGGGAGGTCGGCGGGGAGCTGTTTTTT.

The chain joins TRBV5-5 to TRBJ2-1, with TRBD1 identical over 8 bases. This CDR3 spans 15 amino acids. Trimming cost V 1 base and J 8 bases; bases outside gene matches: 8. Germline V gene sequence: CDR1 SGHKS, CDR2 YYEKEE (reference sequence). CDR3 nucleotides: TGTGCCAGCAGCTTGTCAGGGGGCAGGTGGGATGAGCAGTTCTTC. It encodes CASSLSGGRWDEQFF.

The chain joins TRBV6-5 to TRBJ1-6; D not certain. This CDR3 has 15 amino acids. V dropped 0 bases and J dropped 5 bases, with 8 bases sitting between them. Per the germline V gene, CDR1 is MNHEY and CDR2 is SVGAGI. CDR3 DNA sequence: TGTGCCAGCAGTTACTCGTGGGAGAATAATTCACCCCTCCACTTT. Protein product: CASSYSWENNSPLHF.

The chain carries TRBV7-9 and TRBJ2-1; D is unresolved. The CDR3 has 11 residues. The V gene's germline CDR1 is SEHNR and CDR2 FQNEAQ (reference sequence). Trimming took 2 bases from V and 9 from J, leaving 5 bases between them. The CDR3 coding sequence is TGTGCCAGCAGCTTAATTGCTGAGCAGTTCTTC. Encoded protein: CASSLIAEQFF.

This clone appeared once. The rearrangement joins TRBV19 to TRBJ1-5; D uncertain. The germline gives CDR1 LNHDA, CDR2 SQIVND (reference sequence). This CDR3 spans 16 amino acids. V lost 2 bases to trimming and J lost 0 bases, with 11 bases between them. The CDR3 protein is CASSINSPSSNQPQHF. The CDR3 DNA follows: TGTGCCAGTAGTATAAATTCCCCCAGTAGCAATCAGCCCCAGCATTTT.

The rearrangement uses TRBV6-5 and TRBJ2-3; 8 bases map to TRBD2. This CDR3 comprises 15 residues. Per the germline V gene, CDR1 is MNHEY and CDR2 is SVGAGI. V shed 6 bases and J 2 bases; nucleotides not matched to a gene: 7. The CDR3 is CASRPTSGPTDTQYF. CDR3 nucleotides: TGTGCCAGCAGGCCTACTAGCGGACCCACAGATACGCAGTATTTT.

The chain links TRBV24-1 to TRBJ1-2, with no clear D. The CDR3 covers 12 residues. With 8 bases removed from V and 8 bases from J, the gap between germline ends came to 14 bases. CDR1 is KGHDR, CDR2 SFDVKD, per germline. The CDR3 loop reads CATKAAPTGYTF. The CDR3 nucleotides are TGTGCCACCAAGGCGGCTCCGACCGGCTACACCTTC.